These 6 T cell receptor beta chains were sequenced from one sample in a study of cytomegalovirus exposure and HLA in healthy donors. Amplification used 60 Vbeta primers and 13 Jbeta primers. Generated by immunoSEQ multiplex PCR, the TCRdb table keeps only in-frame clones and is missing some. The sample yields some 150,000 clones, approximately 80% seen once. Input material: PBMCs. The receptors stem from a man aged 25-45 years in good health and CMV-seropositive.

The chain combines TRBV28 with TRBJ1-2, with D hard to call. This CDR3 spans 12 amino acids. The V and J ends lost 2 bases and 5 bases respectively, with 6 bases between them. Germline V gene lookup returns CDR1 MDHEN and CDR2 SYDVKM. The CDR3 loop is CASSLLGYGYTF. The CDR3 DNA reads TGTGCCAGCAGTTTACTCGGTTATGGCTACACCTTC.

Note on this clone: Sequence at one end of the junction differs from germline and may be a read error. The V and J genes are TRBV5-1 and TRBJ2-6, with a tentative D call TRBD1 (5 bases). The CDR3 totals 15 residues. Per germline, CDR1 SGHRS and CDR2 YFSETQ. Here the CDR3 reads CASSLLGSGANGLTF. The CDR3, as DNA: TGCGCCAGCAGCTTGTTAGGCTCTGGGGCCAACGGCCTGACTTTC.

The genes are TRBV27 and TRBJ2-1, with 9 bases fitting TRBD2. The trim removed 6 bases at V and 6 bases at J, leaving 3 bases unmatched. The CDR3 runs to 13 residues. Germline values: CDR1 MNHEY, CDR2 SMNVEV (reference sequence). The CDR3 DNA is TGTGCCAGCAGCCCTAGCGGGACCAATGAGCAGTTCTTC. Amino acids: CASSPSGTNEQFF.

The chain links TRBV2 to TRBJ2-7; TRBD2 agrees at 10 bases. Germline V CDR1 and CDR2: SNHLY, FYNNEI. The J segment lost 3 bases and the V segment lost 4 bases, leaving 3 bases of the junction unmatched. CDR3 length: 14 amino acids. CDR3 region: CASSVAGGSYEQYF. CDR3 in DNA: TGTGCCAGCAGTGTAGCGGGAGGTAGCTACGAGCAGTACTTC.

V usage is TRBV11-2 and J usage is TRBJ2-7; possibly TRBD1 for D (6 bases). Germline lookup yields CDR1 SGHAT and CDR2 FQNNGV. The CDR3 is 16 residues long. V lost 0 bases and J 2 bases, leaving 14 bases between the germline ends. CDR3 sequence (DNA): TGTGCCAGCAGCTTAGACCAGGGGTCACCAACCTACGAGCAGTACTTC. Residues: CASSLDQGSPTYEQYF.

Only one count was recorded for this clone. V usage is TRBV2 and J usage is TRBJ1-1, with 8 bases aligning to TRBD1. There are 17 residues in the CDR3. CDR1 SNHLY and CDR2 FYNNEI come from the germline V gene. Germline trimming cut 4 bases from V and 0 bases from J; bases unmatched to any gene: 10. CDR3 bases: TGTGCCAGCAGTGTTACAGGGGGGCCTTATATGAACACTGAAGCTTTCTTT. It encodes CASSVTGGPYMNTEAFF.